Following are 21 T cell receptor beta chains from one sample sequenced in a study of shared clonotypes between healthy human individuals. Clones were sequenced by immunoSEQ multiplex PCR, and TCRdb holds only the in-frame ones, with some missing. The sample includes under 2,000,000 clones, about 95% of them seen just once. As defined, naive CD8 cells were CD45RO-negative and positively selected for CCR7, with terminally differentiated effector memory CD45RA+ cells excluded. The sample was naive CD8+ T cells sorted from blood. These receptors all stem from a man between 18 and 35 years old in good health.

The CDR3 DNA reads TGTGCCAGCAGCACCGACAGTACCTACGAGCAGTACTTC. Protein: CASSTDSTYEQYF. The chain employs TRBV5-6 and TRBJ2-7, with a tentative D call TRBD1 (5 bases). Germline lookup yields CDR1 SGHDT and CDR2 YYEEEE. The CDR3 contains 13 residues. V lost 4 bases and J 2 bases, leaving 10 bases between the germline ends.

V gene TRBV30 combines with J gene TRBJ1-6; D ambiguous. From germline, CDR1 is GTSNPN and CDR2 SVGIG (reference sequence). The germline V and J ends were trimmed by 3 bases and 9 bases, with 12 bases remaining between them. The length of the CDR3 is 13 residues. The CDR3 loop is CAWRDGVFSPLHF. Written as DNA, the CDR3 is TGTGCCTGGAGAGACGGTGTATTTTCACCCCTCCACTTT.

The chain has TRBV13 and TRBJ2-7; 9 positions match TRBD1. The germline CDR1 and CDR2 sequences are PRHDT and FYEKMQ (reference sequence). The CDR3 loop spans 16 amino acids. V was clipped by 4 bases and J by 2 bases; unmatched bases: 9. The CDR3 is CASSSTGTGIAYEQYF. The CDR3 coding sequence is TGTGCCAGCAGCTCAACCGGGACAGGGATTGCCTACGAGCAGTACTTC.

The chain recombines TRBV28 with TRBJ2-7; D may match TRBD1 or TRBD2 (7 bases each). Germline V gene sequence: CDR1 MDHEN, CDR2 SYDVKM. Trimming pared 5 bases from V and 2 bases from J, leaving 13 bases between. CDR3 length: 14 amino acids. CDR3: CASSQAGQPYEQYF. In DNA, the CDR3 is TGTGCCAGCAGTCAAGCGGGACAGCCCTACGAGCAGTACTTC. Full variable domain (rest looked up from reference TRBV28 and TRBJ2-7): DVKVTQSSRYLVKRTGEKVFLECVQDMDHENMFWYRQDPGLGLRLIYFSYDVKMKEKGDIPEGYSVSREKKERFSLILESASTNQTSMYLCASSQAGQPYEQYFGPGTRLTVT.

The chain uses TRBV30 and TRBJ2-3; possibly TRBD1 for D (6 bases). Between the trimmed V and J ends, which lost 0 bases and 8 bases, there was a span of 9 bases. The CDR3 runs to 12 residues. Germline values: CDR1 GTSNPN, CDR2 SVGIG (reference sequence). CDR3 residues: CAWSVFRGTQYF. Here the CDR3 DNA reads TGTGCCTGGAGTGTTTTCAGGGGTACGCAGTATTTT.

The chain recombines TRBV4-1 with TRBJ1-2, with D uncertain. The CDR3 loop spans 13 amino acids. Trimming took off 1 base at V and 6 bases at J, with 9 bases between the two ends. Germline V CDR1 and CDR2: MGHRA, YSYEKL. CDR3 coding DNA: TGCGCCAGCAGCCAAGGTCCCGGGAATGGCTACACCTTC. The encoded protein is CASSQGPGNGYTF.

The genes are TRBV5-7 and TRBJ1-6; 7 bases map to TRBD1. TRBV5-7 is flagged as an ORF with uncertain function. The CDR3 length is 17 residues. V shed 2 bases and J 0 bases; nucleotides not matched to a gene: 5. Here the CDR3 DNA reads TGTGCCAGCAGCTTTCGGGGACAGAGCTCCTATAATTCACCCCTCCACTTT. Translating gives CASSFRGQSSYNSPLHF.

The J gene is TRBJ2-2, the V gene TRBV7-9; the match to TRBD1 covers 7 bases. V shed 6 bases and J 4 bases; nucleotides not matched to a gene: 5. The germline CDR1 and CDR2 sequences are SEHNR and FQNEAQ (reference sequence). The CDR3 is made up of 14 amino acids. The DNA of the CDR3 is TGTGCCAGCAGTTACAGGGGTGGCACCGGGGAGCTGTTTTTT. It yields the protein CASSYRGGTGELFF.

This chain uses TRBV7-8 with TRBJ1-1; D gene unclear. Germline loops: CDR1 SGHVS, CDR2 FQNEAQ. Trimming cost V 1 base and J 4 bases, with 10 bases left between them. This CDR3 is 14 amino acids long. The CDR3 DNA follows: TGTGCCAGCAGCTTAGAACCGACGGGCACTGAAGCTTTCTTT. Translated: CASSLEPTGTEAFF.

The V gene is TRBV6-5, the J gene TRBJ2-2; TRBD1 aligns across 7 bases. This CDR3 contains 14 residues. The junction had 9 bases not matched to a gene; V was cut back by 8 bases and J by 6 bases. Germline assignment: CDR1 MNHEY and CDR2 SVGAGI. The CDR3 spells CASSGTEVPGELFF. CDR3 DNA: TGTGCCAGCTCTGGGACAGAGGTACCCGGGGAGCTGTTTTTT.

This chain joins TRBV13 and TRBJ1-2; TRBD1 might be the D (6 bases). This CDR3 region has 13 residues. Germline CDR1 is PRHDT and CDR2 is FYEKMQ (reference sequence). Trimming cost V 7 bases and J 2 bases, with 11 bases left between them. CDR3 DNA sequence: TGTGCCAGCACAGGGGAAGTAAACTATGGCTACACCTTC. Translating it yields CASTGEVNYGYTF.

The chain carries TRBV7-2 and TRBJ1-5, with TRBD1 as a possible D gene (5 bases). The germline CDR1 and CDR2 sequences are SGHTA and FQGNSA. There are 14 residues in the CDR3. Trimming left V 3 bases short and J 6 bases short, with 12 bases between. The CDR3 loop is CASSFGGTGQPQHF. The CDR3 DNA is TGTGCCAGCAGCTTTGGCGGGACGGGTCAGCCCCAGCATTTT.

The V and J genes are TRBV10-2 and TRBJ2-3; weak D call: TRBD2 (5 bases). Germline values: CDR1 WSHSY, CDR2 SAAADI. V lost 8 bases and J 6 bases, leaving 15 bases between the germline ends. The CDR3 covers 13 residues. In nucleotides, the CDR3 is TGCGCCAGCTCCTGGACTCTGGGGGATACGCAGTATTTT. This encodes CASSWTLGDTQYF.

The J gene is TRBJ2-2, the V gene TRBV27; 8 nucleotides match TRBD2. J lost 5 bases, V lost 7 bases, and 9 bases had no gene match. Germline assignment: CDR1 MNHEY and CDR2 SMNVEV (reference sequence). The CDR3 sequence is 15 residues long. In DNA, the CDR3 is TGTGCCAGCACCTCTTGGGCTAGCGGGACCGGGGAGCTGTTTTTT. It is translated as CASTSWASGTGELFF.

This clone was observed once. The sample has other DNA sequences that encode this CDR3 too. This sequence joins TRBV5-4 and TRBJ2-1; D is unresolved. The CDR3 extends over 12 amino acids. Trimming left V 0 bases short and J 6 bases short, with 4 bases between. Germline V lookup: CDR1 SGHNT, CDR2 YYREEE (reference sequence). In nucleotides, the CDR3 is TGTGCCAGCAGCTTGGGACGCAATGAGCAGTTCTTC. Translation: CASSLGRNEQFF.

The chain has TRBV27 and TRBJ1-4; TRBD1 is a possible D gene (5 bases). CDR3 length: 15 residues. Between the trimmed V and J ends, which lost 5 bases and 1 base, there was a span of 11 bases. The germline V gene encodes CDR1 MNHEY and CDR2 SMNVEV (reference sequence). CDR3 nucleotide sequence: TGTGCCAGCAGTCTTCAGGGAAAAACTAATGAAAAACTGTTTTTT. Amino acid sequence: CASSLQGKTNEKLFF.

The CDR3 is CAIRMGLAGGQDEQYF. The DNA of the CDR3 is TGTGCCATCAGGATGGGACTAGCGGGAGGGCAGGACGAGCAGTACTTC. The rearrangement uses TRBV10-3 and TRBJ2-7; 16 nucleotides agree with TRBD2. The germline gives CDR1 ENHRY, CDR2 SYGVKD. J was trimmed by 5 bases and V by 6 bases; bases with no gene match: 7. This CDR3 contains 16 residues.

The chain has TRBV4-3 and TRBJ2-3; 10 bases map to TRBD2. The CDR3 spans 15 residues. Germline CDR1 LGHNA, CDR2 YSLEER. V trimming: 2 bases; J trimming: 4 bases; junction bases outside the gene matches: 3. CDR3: CASSQLAGVSDTQYF. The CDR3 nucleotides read TGCGCCAGCAGCCAACTAGCGGGAGTTTCAGATACGCAGTATTTT.

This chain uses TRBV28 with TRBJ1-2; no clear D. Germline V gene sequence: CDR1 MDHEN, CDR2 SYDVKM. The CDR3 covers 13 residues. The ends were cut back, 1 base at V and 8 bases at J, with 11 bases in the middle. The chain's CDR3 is CASSLLEGSGYTF. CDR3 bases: TGTGCCAGCAGTTTATTGGAGGGATCGGGCTACACCTTC.

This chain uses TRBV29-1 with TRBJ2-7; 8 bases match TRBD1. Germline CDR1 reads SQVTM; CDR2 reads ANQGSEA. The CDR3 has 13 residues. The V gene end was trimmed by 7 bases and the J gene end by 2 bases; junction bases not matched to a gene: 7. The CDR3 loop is CSARDRGTYEQYF. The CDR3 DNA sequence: TGCAGCGCACGTGACAGGGGCACCTACGAGCAGTACTTC.

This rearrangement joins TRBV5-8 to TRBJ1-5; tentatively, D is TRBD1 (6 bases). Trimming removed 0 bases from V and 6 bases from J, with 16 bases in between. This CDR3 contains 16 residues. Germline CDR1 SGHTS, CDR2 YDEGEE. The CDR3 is CASSLAGQGRIQPQHF. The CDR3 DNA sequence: TGTGCCAGCAGCTTGGCCGGTCAGGGGAGGATTCAGCCCCAGCATTTT.